This T cell receptor (beta chain) was sequenced in a study of cytomegalovirus exposure and HLA in healthy donors. Looked up from germline, CDR1 is MNHEY and CDR2 is SVGAGI. V gave up 0 bases and J gave up 6 bases, with 11 bases separating them. This CDR3 spans 14 amino acids. The PCR employed 60 Vbeta primers together with 13 Jbeta primers. The method was immunoSEQ multiplex PCR; TCRdb's version includes in-frame clones alone and lacks a portion of them. The sample lists more than 70,000 clones, roughly 80% occurring once. The sequenced sample was PBMCs. This sequence joins TRBV6-5 and TRBJ1-2; D gene uncertain. The TCR was taken from a boy aged 5-17 years in good health and CMV-seronegative. The CDR3 DNA is TGTGCCAGCAGTTACTCAGGCGGAAACGATGGCTACACCTTC. Its protein product is CASSYSGGNDGYTF.